A selection of T cell receptor beta chains follows, all from one sample in a study of T cells expressing NK-cell markers. No DNA is given; TCRdb re-called the 5' RACE reads and lists each CDR3 protein once. This sample's clone table lists about 30,000 distinct CDR3 sequences. What was sequenced was blood T cells: a sorted CD56 or NKG2C T cell subset, CD4+ or CD8+ T cells, or bulk PBMC T cells (not recorded which). The receptors stem from a woman between 18 and 70 years old in good health. Both conserved end residues are part of each CDR3. Each record gives: J gene, V gene, CDR3 protein.

>TRBJ1-1|TRBV12-3/TRBV12-4
CASSLLDAEAFF
>TRBJ2-1|TRBV9
CASSPQGPSYNEQFF
>TRBJ1-3|TRBV6-5
CASSYSRWIDRAGGNTIYF
>TRBJ1-5|TRBV27
CASSVDRAGQPQHF
>TRBJ2-1|TRBV11-2
CASSLLVPEGYNEQFF
>TRBJ2-1|TRBV30
CAWRPGLETYNEQFF
>TRBJ2-7|TRBV28
CASSLSLMGYEQYF
>TRBJ2-5|TRBV29-1
CSVEDRGFLETQYF
>TRBJ2-1|TRBV2
CASTRTSHNEQFF
>TRBJ1-4|TRBV9
CASSKGGEPTNEKLFF
>TRBJ2-7|TRBV6-1
CASSEVIGSYEQYF
>TRBJ1-1|TRBV29-1
CSVSIEAEAFF
>TRBJ1-6|TRBV7-9
CASSTGVGGSYNSPLHF
>TRBJ2-3|TRBV5-1
CASSLLDFGGVDTQYF
>TRBJ2-3|TRBV18
CASSPPTGYDTDTQYF
>TRBJ2-2|TRBV12-3/TRBV12-4
CASSARRTENTGELFF
>TRBJ2-5|TRBV10-2
CASSELMASWETQYF
>TRBJ2-7|TRBV15
CATSGGPSSYEQYF
>TRBJ1-1|TRBV11-1
CASSLEGHPLELNTEAFF
>TRBJ1-1|TRBV7-6
CASSLGVVTEAFF
>TRBJ2-3|TRBV29-1
CSVEDPASGVTDTQYF